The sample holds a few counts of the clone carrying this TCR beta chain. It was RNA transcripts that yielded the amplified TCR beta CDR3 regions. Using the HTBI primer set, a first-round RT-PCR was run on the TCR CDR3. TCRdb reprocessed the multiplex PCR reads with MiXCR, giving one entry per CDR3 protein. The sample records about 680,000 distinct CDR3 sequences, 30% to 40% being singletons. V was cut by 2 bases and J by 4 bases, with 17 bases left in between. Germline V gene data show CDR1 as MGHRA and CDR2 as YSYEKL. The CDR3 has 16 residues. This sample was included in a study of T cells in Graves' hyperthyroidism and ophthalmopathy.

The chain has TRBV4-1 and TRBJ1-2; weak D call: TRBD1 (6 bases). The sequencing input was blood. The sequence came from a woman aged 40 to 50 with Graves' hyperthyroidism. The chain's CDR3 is CASSQRQRQATYGYTF. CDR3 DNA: TGCGCCAGCAGCCAAAGACAAAGACAGGCGACCTATGGCTACACCTTC.